Following are 16 T cell receptor beta chains from one sample sequenced in a study of blood T cell repertoires in COVID-19. Some clones are missing from TCRdb's copy, which holds only in-frame ones; the method was immunoSEQ multiplex PCR. This sample has about 480,000 clones, with about 89% found just once. Sequences were obtained from peripheral blood. These receptors all come from a woman between 50 and 59 years old with COVID-19, enrolled during active disease.

This sequence joins TRBV5-6 and TRBJ2-2; no reliable D call. Germline lookup yields CDR1 SGHDT and CDR2 YYEEEE. Trimming pared 0 bases from V and 6 bases from J, leaving 15 bases between. This CDR3 is 16 amino acids long. The CDR3 loop reads CASSLAVGFNAGELFF. The CDR3 DNA reads TGTGCCAGCAGCTTGGCCGTCGGGTTTAACGCCGGGGAGCTGTTTTTT.

The rearrangement joins TRBV9 to TRBJ1-1, with D unresolved. V dropped 3 bases and J dropped 0 bases, with 9 bases sitting between them. The CDR3 is 14 residues long. Looked up from germline, CDR1 is SGDLS and CDR2 is YYNGEE. The CDR3 protein is CASSETPLNTEAFF. CDR3 DNA: TGTGCCAGCAGCGAGACACCTTTGAACACTGAAGCTTTCTTT.

The rearrangement links TRBV19 to TRBJ2-3; D is unresolved. The CDR3 length is 15 residues. Germline lookup yields CDR1 LNHDA and CDR2 SQIVND (reference sequence). Trimming took 5 bases from V and 2 from J, leaving 14 bases between them. CDR3: CASSSTPYYTDTQYF. In nucleotides, the CDR3 is TGTGCCAGTAGTTCGACTCCTTACTACACAGATACGCAGTATTTT.

This chain joins TRBV12-3 or TRBV12-4 and TRBJ2-7; TRBD1 matches at 9 bases. Trimming removed 5 bases from V and 1 base from J; junction bases left unmatched: 0. The CDR3 contains 13 residues. CDR3 residues: CASSGQGSYEQYF. The CDR3 nucleotides are TGTGCCAGCAGTGGACAGGGGTCCTACGAGCAGTACTTC.

This chain links TRBV18 with TRBJ2-3; 11 nucleotides agree with TRBD2. CDR1 is KGHSH, CDR2 LQKENI, per germline. V was pared by 3 bases and J by 6 bases, with 8 bases of the junction left unmatched. The CDR3 is 16 residues long. This chain's CDR3 is CASSPNSGGASDTQYF. CDR3 DNA sequence: TGTGCCAGCTCACCTAATAGCGGGGGGGCATCGGATACGCAGTATTTT.

The rearrangement uses TRBV27 and TRBJ1-1, with D possibly being TRBD1 (5 bases). V lost 0 bases, J lost 10 bases, and 12 bases lay in between. The germline V gene encodes CDR1 MNHEY and CDR2 SMNVEV (reference sequence). The CDR3 contains 13 residues. The CDR3 sequence: CASSLSRQGGAFF. The DNA of the CDR3 is TGTGCCAGCAGTTTATCTAGGCAGGGTGGAGCTTTCTTT.

The chain recombines TRBV6-5 with TRBJ1-4; 8 bases line up with TRBD1. Germline values: CDR1 MNHEY, CDR2 SVGAGI. This CDR3 spans 15 amino acids. V trimming: 6 bases; J trimming: 4 bases; junction bases outside the gene matches: 7. The CDR3 bases are TGTGCCAGCAGGGGGGGGACAGGCCATAATGAAAAACTGTTTTTT. It specifies CASRGGTGHNEKLFF.

V gene TRBV6-1 combines with J gene TRBJ1-6; the D is unclear. Per germline, CDR1 MNHNS and CDR2 SASEGT. V was pared by 0 bases and J by 7 bases, with 10 bases between. There are 15 residues in the CDR3. CDR3 protein: CASSEAKAGNSPLHF. The CDR3 DNA is TGTGCCAGCAGTGAAGCCAAGGCCGGGAATTCACCCCTCCACTTT.

The chain has TRBV6-1 and TRBJ2-6; 9 nucleotides align to TRBD2. The ends lost 3 bases at V and 0 bases at J; junction bases unmatched: 3. Germline V gene data show CDR1 as MNHNS and CDR2 as SASEGT. The CDR3 runs 17 residues. The CDR3 region is CASSDLAGSSGANVLTF. The DNA for the CDR3 is TGTGCCAGCAGTGACCTAGCGGGGAGCTCTGGGGCCAACGTCCTGACTTTC.

The chain employs TRBV29-1 and TRBJ1-2; D call uncertain. Germline V gene data show CDR1 as SQVTM and CDR2 as ANQGSEA. The CDR3 consists of 11 residues. The V gene lost 0 bases and the J gene lost 7 bases, with 6 bases spanning the gap. The CDR3 sequence: CSVEEGGGYTF. CDR3 bases: TGCAGCGTTGAAGAGGGAGGTGGCTACACCTTC.

The chain couples TRBV7-2 to TRBJ1-3, with D hard to call. CDR3 length: 14 amino acids. V was cut by 5 bases and J by 0 bases, with 8 bases left in between. Per the germline V gene, CDR1 is SGHTA and CDR2 is FQGNSA. This CDR3 is CASSAVTSGNTIYF. CDR3 in DNA: TGTGCCAGCAGCGCGGTCACCTCTGGAAACACCATATATTTT.

The chain uses TRBV19 and TRBJ1-1; 8 positions agree with TRBD1. V lost 7 bases and J lost 5; bases outside the gene matches: 12. The germline CDR1 and CDR2 sequences are LNHDA and SQIVND (reference sequence). This CDR3 is built from 15 residues. The CDR3 is CASTPLDRDGTEAFF. CDR3 DNA: TGTGCCAGTACCCCCCTGGACAGGGATGGTACTGAAGCTTTCTTT.

In nucleotides, the CDR3 is TGCAGCGTTGAAGCCCGGGACAGGGTCGACGAGCAGTACTTC. It yields the protein CSVEARDRVDEQYF. The chain joins TRBV29-1 to TRBJ2-7, with TRBD1 matching 9 bases. J gave up 5 bases and V 1 base, and 6 bases lay outside the gene matches. CDR1 is SQVTM, CDR2 ANQGSEA, per germline. The CDR3 totals 14 residues.

The chain carries TRBV28 and TRBJ2-7, with TRBD2 as a possible D gene (6 bases). Trimming shortened V by 9 bases and J by 0 bases, and 18 bases separated the two germline ends. This CDR3 contains 15 residues. Germline CDR1 reads MDHEN; CDR2 reads SYDVKM. The CDR3 is CASVSGAKSSYEQYF. CDR3 bases: TGTGCCAGTGTATCGGGAGCGAAGAGCTCCTACGAGCAGTACTTC.

The V gene is TRBV27, the J gene TRBJ1-5; maybe TRBD1 (6 bases). CDR1 and CDR2 from the germline V gene are MNHEY and SMNVEV (reference sequence). V lost 7 bases and J 0 bases, leaving 16 bases between the germline ends. The CDR3 is made up of 16 amino acids. CDR3 in amino acids: CASTGTGPYSNQPQHF. DNA for the CDR3: TGTGCCAGCACTGGAACAGGGCCTTATAGCAATCAGCCCCAGCATTTT.

The rearrangement joins TRBV5-1 to TRBJ2-7, with a possible D match to TRBD1 (6 bases). Germline V gene lookup returns CDR1 SGHRS and CDR2 YFSETQ. The CDR3 extends over 14 amino acids. V was shortened by 1 base and J by 3 bases, with 11 bases between the two germline ends. CDR3 residues: CASSLTGTIYEQYF. CDR3 DNA sequence: TGCGCCAGCAGCTTGACAGGGACCATCTACGAGCAGTACTTC.